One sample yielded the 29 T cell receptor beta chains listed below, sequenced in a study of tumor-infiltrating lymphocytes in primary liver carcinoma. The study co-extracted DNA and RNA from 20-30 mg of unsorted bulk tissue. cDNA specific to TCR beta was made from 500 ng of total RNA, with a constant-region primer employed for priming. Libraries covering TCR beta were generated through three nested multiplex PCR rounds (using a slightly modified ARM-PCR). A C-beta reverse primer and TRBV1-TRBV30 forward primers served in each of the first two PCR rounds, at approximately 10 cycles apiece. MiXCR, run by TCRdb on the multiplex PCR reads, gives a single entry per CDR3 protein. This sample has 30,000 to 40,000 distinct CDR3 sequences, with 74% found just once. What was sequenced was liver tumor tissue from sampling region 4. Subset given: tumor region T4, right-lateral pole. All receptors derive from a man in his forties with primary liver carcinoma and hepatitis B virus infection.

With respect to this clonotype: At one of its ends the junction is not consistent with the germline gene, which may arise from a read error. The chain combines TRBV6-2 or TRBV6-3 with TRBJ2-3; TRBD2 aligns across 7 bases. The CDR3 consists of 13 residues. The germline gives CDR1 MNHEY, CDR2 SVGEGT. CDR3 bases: TGCGCCAGCAGCTCGGCACTAGCGAATACGCGGTATTTT. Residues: CASSSALANTRYF.

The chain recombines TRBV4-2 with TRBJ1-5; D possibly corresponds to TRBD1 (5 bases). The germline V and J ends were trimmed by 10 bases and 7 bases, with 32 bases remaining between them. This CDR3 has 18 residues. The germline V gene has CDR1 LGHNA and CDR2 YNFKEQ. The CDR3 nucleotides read TGTGCCATTAGCCAGGATAGAATTGGTGGGACCTCCAGGCAGCCCCAGCATTTT. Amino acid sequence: CAISQDRIGGTSRQPQHF.

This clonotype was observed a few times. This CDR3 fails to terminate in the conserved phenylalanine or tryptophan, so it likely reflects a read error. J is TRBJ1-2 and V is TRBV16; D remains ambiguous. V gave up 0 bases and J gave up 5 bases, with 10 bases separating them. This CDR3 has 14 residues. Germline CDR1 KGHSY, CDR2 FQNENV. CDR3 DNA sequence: TGTGCCAGCAGCCAATCGGTAGCGGGGTATGGCTACACCTCC. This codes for CASSQSVAGYGYTS.

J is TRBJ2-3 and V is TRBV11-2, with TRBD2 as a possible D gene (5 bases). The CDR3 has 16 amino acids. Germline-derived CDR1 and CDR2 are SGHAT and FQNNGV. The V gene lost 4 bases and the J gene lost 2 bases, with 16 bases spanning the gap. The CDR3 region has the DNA TGTGCCAGCAGCTGTAGAAGTACGGGGAACACAGATACGCAGTATTTT. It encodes CASSCRSTGNTDTQYF. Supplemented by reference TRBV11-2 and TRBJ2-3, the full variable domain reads EAGVAQSPRYKIIEKRQSVAFWCNPISGHATLYWYQQILGQGPKLLIQFQNNGVVDDSQLPKDRFSAERLKGVDSTLKIQPAKLEDSAVYLCASSCRSTGNTDTQYFGPGTRLTVL.

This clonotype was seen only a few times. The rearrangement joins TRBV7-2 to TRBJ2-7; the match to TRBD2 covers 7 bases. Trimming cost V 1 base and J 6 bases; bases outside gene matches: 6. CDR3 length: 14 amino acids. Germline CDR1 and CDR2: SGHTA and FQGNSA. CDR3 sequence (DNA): TGTGCCAGCAGCTTAGGGCGGGAGCGGGGCGAGCAGTACTTC. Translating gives CASSLGRERGEQYF.

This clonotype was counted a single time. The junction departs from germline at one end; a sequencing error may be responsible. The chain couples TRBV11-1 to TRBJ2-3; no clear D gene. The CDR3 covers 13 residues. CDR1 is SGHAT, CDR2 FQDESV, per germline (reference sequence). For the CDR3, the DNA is TGTGTCAGCATCTCGATCCGAACAGAAACGCAGTATTTT. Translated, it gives CVSISIRTETQYF.

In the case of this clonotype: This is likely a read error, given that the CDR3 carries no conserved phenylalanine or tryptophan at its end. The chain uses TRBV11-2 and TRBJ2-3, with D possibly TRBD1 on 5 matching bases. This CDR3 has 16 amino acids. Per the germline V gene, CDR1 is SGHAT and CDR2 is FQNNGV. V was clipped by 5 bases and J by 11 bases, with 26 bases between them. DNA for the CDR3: TGTGCCAGCAGCAGAAGAAGTGCAGGGAACACAAATATGCAGTATTCT. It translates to CASSRRSAGNTNMQYS.

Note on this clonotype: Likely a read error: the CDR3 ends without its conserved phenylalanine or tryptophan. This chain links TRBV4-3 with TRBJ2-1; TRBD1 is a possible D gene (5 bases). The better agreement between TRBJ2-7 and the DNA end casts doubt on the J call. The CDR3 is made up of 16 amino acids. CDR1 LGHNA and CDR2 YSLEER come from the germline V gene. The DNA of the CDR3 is TGCGCCAGTAGCCAATTCCCCCCCCCGGCGGACAATGAGCAGTACTCC. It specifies CASSQFPPPADNEQYS.

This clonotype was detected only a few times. The CDR3 DNA reads as TGCAGTGCCCCCCAGGGCAGCCTGGACATTCAGTACTTC. Translating gives CSAPQGSLDIQYF. The chain couples TRBV20-1 to TRBJ2-4; perhaps TRBD1 as D (5 bases). Per the germline V gene, CDR1 is DFQATT and CDR2 is SNEGSKA (reference sequence). V dropped 6 bases and J dropped 8 bases, with 17 bases sitting between them. CDR3 length equals 13 residues.

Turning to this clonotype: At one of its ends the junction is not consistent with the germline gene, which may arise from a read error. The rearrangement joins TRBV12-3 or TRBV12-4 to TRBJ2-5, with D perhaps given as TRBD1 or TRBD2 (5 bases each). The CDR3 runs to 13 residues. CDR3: CSSSSIEGETQYF. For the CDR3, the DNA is TGTTCCAGCAGTTCAATCGAGGGGGAGACCCAGTACTTC.

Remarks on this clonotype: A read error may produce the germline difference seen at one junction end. DNA of the CDR3: TGTGCCAACTGCCGGGAGGTTGGGGAGCTGTTCTTT. Protein sequence: CANCREVGELFF. The chain carries TRBV6-2 or TRBV6-3 and TRBJ2-2; TRBD2 matches at 7 bases. CDR1 is MNHEY, CDR2 SVGEGT, per germline. The CDR3 extends over 12 amino acids.

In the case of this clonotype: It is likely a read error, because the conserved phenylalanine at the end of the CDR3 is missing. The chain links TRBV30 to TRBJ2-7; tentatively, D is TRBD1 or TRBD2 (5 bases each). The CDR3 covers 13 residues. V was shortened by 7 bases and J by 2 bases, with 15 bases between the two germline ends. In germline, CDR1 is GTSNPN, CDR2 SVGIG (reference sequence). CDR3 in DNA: TGTGCCTCCCCGGGGCAGTCCCCCTACGAGCAGTACCTC. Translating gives CASPGQSPYEQYL.

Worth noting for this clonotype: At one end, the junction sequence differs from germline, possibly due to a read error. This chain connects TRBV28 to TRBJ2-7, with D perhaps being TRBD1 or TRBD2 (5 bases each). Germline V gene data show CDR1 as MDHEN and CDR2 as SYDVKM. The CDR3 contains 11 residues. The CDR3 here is CASSLRDEQYF. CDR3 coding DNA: TGTGCCAGCAGTCTCCGGGACGAGCAATACTTC.

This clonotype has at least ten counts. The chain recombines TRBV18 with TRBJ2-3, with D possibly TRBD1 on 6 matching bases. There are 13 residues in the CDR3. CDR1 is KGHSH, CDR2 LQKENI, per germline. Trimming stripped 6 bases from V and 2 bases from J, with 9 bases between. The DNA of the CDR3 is TGTGCCAGCTCGGACAGCCCCACAGATACGCAGTATTTT. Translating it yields CASSDSPTDTQYF.

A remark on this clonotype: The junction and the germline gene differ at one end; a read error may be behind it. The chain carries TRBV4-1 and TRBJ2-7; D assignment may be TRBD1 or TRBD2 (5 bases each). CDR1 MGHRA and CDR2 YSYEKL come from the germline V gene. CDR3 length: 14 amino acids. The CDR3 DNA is TGCGCCAAAAGCCTCCTAGGGGTAGGGGACGAGCAATACTTC. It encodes CAKSLLGVGDEQYF.

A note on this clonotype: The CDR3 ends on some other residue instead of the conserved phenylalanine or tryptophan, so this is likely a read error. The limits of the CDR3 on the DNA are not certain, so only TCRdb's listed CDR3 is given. CDR3: CASSLTGSGGYEQCL. J is TRBJ2-7 and V is TRBV11-1; the D segment call TRBD2 is taken from the table without a DNA check. Ends included, the CDR3 has 15 residues. Germline-derived CDR1 and CDR2 are SGHAT and FQDESV (reference sequence).

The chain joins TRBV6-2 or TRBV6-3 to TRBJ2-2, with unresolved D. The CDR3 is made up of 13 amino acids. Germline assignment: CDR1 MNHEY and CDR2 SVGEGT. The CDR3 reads CVNTPVGTGELFF. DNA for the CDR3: TGTGTCAATACCCCGGTGGGGACCGGGGAGCTGTTTTTT.

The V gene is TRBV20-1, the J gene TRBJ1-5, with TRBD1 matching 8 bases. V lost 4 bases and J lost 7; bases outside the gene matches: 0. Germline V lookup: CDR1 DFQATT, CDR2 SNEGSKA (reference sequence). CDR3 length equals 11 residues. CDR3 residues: CSATGGQPQHF. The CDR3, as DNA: TGCAGTGCTACAGGGGGCCAGCCCCAGCATTTT.

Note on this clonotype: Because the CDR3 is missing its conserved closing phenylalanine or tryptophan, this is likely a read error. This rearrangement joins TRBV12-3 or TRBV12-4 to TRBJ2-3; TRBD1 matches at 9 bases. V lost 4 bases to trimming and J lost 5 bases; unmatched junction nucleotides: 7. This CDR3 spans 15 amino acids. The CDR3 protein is CASSWDRDGLDTQYI. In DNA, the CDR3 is TGTGCCAGCAGTTGGGACAGGGATGGATTAGATACGCAGTATATT.

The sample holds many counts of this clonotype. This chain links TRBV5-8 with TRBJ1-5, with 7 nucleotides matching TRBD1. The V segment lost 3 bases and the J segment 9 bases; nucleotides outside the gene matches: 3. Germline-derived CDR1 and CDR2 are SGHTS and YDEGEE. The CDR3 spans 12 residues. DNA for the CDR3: TGTGCCAGCAGCTCGGGACAGAGGCCCCAGCATTTT. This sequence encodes CASSSGQRPQHF.

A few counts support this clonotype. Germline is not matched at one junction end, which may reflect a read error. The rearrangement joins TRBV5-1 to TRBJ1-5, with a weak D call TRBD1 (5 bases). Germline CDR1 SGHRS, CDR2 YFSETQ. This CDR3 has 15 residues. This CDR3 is CASSLGGTSNQPHHF. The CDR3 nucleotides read TGCGCCAGTAGCTTGGGGGGGACTAGCAATCAGCCCCATCATTTT.

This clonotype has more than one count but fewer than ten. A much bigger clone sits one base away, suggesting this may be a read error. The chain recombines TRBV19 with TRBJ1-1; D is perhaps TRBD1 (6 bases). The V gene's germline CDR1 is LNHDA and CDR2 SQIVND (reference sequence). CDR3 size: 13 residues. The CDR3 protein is CSSSPTRGTEAFF. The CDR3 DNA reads TGTTCCAGTAGTCCGACCAGGGGTACTGAAGCTTTCTTT.

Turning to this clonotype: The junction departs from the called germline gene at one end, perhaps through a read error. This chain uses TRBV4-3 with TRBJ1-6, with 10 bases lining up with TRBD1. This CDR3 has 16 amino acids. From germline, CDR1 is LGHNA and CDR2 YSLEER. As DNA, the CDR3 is TGCGCAAGCAGCTCCTGGGACAGGGGAAGGAATTCACCCCTAAACTTT. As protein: CASSSWDRGRNSPLNF.

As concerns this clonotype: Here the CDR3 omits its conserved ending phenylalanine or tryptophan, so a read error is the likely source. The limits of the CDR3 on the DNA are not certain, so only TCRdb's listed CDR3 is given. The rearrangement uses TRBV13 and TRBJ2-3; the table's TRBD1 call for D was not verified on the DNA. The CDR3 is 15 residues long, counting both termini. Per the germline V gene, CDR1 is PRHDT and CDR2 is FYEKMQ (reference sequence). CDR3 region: CASSPGTGGTDTPYL.

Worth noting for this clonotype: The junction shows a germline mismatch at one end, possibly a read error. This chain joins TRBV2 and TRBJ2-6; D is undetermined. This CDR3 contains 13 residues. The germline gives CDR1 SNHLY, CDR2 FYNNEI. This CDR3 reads CAGSAPGANVLTF. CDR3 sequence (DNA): TGTGCCGGCAGTGCCCCTGGGGCCAACGTCCTGACTTTC.

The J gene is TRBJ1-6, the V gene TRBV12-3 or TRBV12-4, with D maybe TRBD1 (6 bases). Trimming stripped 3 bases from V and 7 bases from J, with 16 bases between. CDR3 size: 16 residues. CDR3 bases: TGTGCCAGCAGTTTGGGGTACTGGGGGCGGAATTCACCCCTCCACTTT. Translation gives CASSLGYWGRNSPLHF.

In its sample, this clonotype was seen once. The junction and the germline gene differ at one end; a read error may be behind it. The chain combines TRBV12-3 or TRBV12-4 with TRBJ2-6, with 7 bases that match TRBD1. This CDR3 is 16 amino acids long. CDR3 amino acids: CDSSLLEGAGANVLIF. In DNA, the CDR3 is TGTGACAGCAGTTTATTAGAGGGGGCTGGGGCCAACGTCCTGATTTTC.

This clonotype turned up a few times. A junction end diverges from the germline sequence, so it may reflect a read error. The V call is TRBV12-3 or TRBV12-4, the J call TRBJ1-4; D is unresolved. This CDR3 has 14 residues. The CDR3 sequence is CASNLRGVGEKLFF. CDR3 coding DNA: TGTGCCAGCAATTTACGTGGGGTTGGTGAAAAACTGTTTTTT.

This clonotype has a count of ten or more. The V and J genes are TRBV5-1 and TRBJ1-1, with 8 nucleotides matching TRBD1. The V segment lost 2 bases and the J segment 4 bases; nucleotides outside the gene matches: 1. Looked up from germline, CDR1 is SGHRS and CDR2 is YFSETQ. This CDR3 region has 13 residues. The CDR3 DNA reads TGCGCCAGCAGCTTCGGACAGGGCACTGAAGCTTTCTTT. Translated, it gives CASSFGQGTEAFF.